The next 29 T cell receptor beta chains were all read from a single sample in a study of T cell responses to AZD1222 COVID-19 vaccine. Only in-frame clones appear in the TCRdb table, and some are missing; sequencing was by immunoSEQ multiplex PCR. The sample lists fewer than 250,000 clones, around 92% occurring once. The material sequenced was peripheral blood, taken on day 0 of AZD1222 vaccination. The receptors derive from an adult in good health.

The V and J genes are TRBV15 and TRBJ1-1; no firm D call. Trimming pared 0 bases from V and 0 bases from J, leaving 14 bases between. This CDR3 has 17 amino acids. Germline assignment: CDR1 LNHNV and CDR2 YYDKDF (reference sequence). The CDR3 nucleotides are TGTGCCACCAGCAGAGATAGCGGGGATATTCTGAACACTGAAGCTTTCTTT. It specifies CATSRDSGDILNTEAFF.

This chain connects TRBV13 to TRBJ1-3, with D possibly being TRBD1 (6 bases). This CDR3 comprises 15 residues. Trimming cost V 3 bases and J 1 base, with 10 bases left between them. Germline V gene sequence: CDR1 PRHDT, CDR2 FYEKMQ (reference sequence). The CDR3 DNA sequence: TGTGCCAGCAGCTTGGGGGGCCAGTCTGGAAACACCATATATTTT. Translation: CASSLGGQSGNTIYF.

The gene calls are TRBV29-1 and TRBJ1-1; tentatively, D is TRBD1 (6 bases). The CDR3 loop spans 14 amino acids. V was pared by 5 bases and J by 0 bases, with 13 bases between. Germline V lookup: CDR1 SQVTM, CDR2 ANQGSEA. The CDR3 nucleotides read TGCAGCGTTCACAGGGAGCTTATGAACACTGAAGCTTTCTTT. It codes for CSVHRELMNTEAFF.

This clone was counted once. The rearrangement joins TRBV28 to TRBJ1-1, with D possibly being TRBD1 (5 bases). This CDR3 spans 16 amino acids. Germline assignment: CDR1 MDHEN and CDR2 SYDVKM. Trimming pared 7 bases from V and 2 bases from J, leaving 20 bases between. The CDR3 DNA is TGTGCCAGCACCTTGGGCAGGGCGGCCCGTAACACTGAAGCTTTCTTT. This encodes CASTLGRAARNTEAFF.

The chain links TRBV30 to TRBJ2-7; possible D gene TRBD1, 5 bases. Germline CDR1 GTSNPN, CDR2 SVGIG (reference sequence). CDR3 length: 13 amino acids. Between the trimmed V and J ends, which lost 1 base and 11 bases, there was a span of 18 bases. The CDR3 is CAWSASFQGEKYF. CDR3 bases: TGTGCCTGGAGTGCGTCCTTCCAGGGTGAGAAGTACTTC.

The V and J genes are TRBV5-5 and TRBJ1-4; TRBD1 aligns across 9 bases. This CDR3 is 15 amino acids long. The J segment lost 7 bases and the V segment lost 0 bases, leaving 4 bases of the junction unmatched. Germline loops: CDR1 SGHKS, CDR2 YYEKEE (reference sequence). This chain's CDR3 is CASSLGQGVTEKLFF. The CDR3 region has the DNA TGTGCCAGCAGCTTGGGACAGGGGGTAACTGAAAAACTGTTTTTT.

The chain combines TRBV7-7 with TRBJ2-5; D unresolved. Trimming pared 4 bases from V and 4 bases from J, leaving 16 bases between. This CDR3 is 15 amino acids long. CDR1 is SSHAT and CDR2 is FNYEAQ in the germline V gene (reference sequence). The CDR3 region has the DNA TGTGCCAGCAGCTCCCATAGTGGGGTAACAGAGACCCAGTACTTC. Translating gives CASSSHSGVTETQYF.

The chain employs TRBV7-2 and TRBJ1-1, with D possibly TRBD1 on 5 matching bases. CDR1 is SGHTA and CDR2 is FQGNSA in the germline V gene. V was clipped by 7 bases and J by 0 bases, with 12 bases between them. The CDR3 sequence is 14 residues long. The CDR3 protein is CASNLLGVNTEAFF. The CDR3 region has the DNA TGTGCCAGCAACCTCCTGGGGGTGAACACTGAAGCTTTCTTT.

The CDR3 spells CASSYQDGLYGYTF. The DNA for the CDR3 is TGTGCCAGCAGTTATCAGGACGGACTCTATGGCTACACCTTC. The J gene is TRBJ1-2, the V gene TRBV25-1; D ambiguous. Trimming took 5 bases from V and 4 from J, leaving 14 bases between them. In germline, CDR1 is MGHDK, CDR2 SYGVNS. The CDR3 loop spans 14 amino acids.

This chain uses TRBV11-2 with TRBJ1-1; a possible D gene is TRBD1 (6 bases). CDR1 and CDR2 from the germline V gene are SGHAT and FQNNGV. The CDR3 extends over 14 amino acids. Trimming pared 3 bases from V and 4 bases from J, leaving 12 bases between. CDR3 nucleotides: TGTGCCAGCAGCTTCGGGGGGCGCGGCACTGAAGCTTTCTTT. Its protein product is CASSFGGRGTEAFF.

The CDR3 loop is CASSRDHSNQPQHF. CDR3 coding DNA: TGTGCCAGCAGCCGGGACCATAGCAATCAGCCCCAGCATTTT. This sequence joins TRBV5-5 and TRBJ1-5, with D possibly matching TRBD1 (5 bases). CDR1 and CDR2 from the germline V gene are SGHKS and YYEKEE (reference sequence). V lost 4 bases and J 0 bases, leaving 8 bases between the germline ends. The CDR3 is 14 residues long.

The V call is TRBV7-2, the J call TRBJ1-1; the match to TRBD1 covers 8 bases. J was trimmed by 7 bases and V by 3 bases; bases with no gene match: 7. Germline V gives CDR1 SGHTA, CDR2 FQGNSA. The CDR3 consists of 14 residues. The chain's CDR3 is CASSLDRVGNEAFF. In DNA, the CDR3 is TGTGCCAGCAGCTTGGACAGGGTGGGTAATGAAGCTTTCTTT.

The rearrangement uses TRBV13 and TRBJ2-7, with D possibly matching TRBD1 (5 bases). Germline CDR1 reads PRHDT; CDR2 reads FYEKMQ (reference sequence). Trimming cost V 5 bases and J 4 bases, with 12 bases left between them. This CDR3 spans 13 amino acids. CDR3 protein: CASSQGVSYEQYF. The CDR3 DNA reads TGTGCCAGCAGCCAAGGGGTCAGTTACGAGCAGTACTTC.

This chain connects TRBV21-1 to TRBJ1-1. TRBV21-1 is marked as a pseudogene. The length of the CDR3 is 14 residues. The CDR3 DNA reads TGTGCCAGCAGCTTACGGGTAATGAACACTGAAGCTTTCTTT. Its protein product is CASSLRVMNTEAFF.

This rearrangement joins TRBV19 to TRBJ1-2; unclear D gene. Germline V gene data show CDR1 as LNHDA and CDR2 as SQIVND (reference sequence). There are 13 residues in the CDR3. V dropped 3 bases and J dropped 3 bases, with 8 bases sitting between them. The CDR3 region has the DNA TGTGCCAGTAGTATGGTGGGAGACTATGGCTACACCTTC. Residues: CASSMVGDYGYTF. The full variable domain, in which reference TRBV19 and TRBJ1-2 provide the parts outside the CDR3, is DGGITQSPKYLFRKEGQNVTLSCEQNLNHDAMYWYRQDPGQGLRLIYYSQIVNDFQKGDIAEGYSVSREKKESFPLTVTSAQKNPTAFYLCASSMVGDYGYTFGSGTRLTVV.

The CDR3 sequence: CASSKGGGYGQPQHF. The CDR3 bases are TGTGCCAGTAGTAAGGGAGGAGGGTACGGCCAGCCCCAGCATTTT. The rearrangement joins TRBV19 to TRBJ1-5; D is ambiguous. Germline CDR1 LNHDA, CDR2 SQIVND (reference sequence). The CDR3 runs 15 residues. V lost 4 bases to trimming and J lost 7 bases, with 17 bases between them.

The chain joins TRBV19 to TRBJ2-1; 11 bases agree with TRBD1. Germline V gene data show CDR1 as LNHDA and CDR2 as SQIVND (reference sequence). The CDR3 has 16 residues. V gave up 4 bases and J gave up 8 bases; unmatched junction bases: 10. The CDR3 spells CASSTRDRGILDEQFF. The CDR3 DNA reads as TGTGCCAGTAGTACCAGGGACAGGGGGATCCTAGATGAGCAGTTCTTC.

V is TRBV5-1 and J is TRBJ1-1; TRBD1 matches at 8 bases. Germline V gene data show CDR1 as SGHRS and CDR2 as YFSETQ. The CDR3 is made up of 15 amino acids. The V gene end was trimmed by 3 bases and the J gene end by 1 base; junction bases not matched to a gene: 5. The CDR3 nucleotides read TGCGCCAGCAGCTCCAGACAGGGGACGAACACTGAAGCTTTCTTT. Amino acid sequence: CASSSRQGTNTEAFF.

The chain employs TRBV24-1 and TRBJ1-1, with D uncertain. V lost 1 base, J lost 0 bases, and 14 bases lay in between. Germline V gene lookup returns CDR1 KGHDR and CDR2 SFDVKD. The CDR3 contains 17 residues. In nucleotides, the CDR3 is TGTGCCACCAGTGATTTCCCCTCCAGCGAAATGAACACTGAAGCTTTCTTT. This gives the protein CATSDFPSSEMNTEAFF.

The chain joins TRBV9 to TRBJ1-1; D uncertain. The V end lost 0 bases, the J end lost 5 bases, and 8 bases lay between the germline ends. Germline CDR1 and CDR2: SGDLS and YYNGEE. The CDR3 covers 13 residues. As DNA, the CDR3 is TGTGCCAGCAGCGTAGGTGGATTTACTGAAGCTTTCTTT. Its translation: CASSVGGFTEAFF.

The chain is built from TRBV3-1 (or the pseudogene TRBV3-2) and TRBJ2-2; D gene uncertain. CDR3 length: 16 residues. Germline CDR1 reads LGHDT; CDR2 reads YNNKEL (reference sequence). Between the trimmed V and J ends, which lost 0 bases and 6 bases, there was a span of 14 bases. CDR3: CASSQDLGNPAGELFF. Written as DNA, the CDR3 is TGTGCCAGCAGCCAAGATCTGGGCAATCCGGCCGGGGAGCTGTTTTTT.

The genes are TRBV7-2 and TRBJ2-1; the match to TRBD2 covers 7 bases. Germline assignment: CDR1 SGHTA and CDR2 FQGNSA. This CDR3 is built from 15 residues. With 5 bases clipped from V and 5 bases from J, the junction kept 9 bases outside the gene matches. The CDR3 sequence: CASSPGGGTNNEQFF. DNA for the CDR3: TGTGCCAGCAGCCCGGGGGGAGGTACCAACAATGAGCAGTTCTTC.

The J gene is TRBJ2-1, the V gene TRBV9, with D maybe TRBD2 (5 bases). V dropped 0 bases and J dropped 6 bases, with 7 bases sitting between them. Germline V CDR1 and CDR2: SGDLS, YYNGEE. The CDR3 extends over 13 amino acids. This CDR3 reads CASSVASSNEQFF. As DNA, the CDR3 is TGTGCCAGCAGCGTAGCTAGCAGCAATGAGCAGTTCTTC. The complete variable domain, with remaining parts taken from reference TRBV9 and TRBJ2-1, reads DSGVTQTPKHLITATGQRVTLRCSPRSGDLSVYWYQQSLDQGLQFLIQYYNGEERAKGNILERFSAQQFPDLHSELNLSSLELGDSALYFCASSVASSNEQFFGPGTRLTVL.

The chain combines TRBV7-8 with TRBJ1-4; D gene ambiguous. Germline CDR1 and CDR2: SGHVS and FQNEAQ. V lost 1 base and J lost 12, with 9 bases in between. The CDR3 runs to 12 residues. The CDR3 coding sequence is TGTGCCAGCAGCTTAGTAGGTGGGGAACTGTTTTTT. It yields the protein CASSLVGGELFF.

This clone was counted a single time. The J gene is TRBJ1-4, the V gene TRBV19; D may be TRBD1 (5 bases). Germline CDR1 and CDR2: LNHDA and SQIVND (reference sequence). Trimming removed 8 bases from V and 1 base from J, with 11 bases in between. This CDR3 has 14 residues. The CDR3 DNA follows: TGTGCCAGTGGGGGGTTCGGAACTAATGAAAAACTGTTTTTT. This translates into CASGGFGTNEKLFF.

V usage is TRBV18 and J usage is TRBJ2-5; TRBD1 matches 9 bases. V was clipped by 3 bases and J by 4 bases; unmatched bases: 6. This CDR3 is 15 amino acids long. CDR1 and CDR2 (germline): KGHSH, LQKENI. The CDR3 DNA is TGTGCCAGCTCACCGGTACAGGGGGCGGGAGAGACCCAGTACTTC. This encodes CASSPVQGAGETQYF.

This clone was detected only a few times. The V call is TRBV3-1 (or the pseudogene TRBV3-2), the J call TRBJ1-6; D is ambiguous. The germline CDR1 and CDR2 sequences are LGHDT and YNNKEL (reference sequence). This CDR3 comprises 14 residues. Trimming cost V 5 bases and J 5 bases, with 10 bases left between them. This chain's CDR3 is CASSFTQDNSPLHF. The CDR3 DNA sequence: TGTGCCAGCAGCTTCACCCAGGATAATTCACCCCTCCACTTT.

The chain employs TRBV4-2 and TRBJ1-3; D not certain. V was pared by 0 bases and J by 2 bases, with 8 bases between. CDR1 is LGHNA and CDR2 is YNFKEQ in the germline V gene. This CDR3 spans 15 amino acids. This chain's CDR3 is CASSQELGTGNTIYF. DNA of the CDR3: TGTGCCAGCAGCCAAGAGTTAGGTACTGGAAACACCATATATTTT.

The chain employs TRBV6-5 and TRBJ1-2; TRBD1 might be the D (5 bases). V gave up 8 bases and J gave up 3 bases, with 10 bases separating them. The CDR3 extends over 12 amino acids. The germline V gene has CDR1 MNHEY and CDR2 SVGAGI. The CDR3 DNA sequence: TGTGCCAGCGGGGCGGCGTACTATGGCTACACCTTC. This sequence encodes CASGAAYYGYTF.